This entry describes one TCR beta chain. This sample was taken from a study of T cell responses to AZD1222 COVID-19 vaccine. The germline gives CDR1 SGHTA, CDR2 FQGNSA. Trimming stripped 5 bases from V and 2 bases from J, with 14 bases between. The CDR3 is made up of 15 amino acids. Here immunoSEQ multiplex PCR was the method, and the copy in TCRdb shows in-frame clones only, minus some. This table holds roughly 150,000 clones, 90% found once. The V gene is TRBV7-2, the J gene TRBJ2-3; D may be TRBD1 (6 bases). The sequence was obtained from an adult in good health. This specimen was peripheral blood, taken on day 0 of AZD1222 vaccination. For the CDR3, the DNA is TGTGCCAGCAGCCACAGGGACCGAGTCACAGATACGCAGTATTTT. Encoded protein: CASSHRDRVTDTQYF.